Reported below is one TCR beta chain. The CDR3 totals 18 residues. From germline, CDR1 is LGHNA and CDR2 YNFKEQ. V shed 0 bases and J 1 base; nucleotides not matched to a gene: 11. These data are taken from a study of cytomegalovirus exposure and HLA in healthy donors. PCR primers comprised 60 Vbeta and 13 Jbeta primers. Assay used: immunoSEQ multiplex PCR; TCRdb lists only in-frame clones, some missing. Altogether around 150,000 clones are present, 65% to 80% being singletons, with the ten largest covering 1.5% to 2%. The sample consisted of PBMCs. The rearrangement links TRBV4-2 to TRBJ1-2, with 7 bases aligning to TRBD1. The origin of this receptor is a woman aged 40 to 50 in good health and CMV-seronegative. CDR3 DNA: TGTGCCAGCAGCCAAGAGGTGAAGGGGGCACCGCTTAACTATGGCTACACCTTC. Its protein product is CASSQEVKGAPLNYGYTF.